The following is a TCR beta chain sequence with its context. The antigen remains undetermined. The CDR3 has 14 amino acids. Looked up from germline, CDR1 is MNHNS and CDR2 is SASEGT. Unmatched junction bases numbered 10, after V lost 6 bases and J lost 7 bases. TCRdb analysed the 5' RACE reads with MiXCR anew, one entry per CDR3 protein. The data show fewer than 250,000 distinct CDR3 sequences, about 7.5% seen once. The data originate from a study of identical twins. General study results and limits: Alpha sequences out of frame and shared by twins had excess low generation probability.

The same data also contributed to another study, on yellow fever vaccine responses in identical twins.

The chain combines TRBV6-1 with TRBJ2-3; TRBD1 aligns across 7 bases. The sequencing sample was made of memory (CD45RO+) T cells sorted from blood. The TCR comes from a woman under 30 in good health. CDR3 loop: CASSLDRVGYTQYF. CDR3 DNA: TGTGCCAGCAGCCTCGACAGGGTCGGGTATACGCAGTATTTT.